This TCR beta chain was sequenced in a study of T cell responses to AZD1222 COVID-19 vaccine. Study-wide results and caveats: Following two doses of AZD1222, Spike-specific TCR breadth and depth rose. White British ancestry dominated among donors, who included more females, and clonal diversity was possibly underestimated. AZD1222 recipients seropositive at baseline numbered only five or six.

There are many counts of this clone. The antigen is unknown. Pooling was applied to second doses at about 4 or about 12 weeks. Data came from immunoSEQ multiplex PCR; TCRdb stores just in-frame clones and leaves some out. In the table there are 150,000 or so clones, 90% to 95% of which are singletons. J was trimmed by 7 bases and V by 5 bases; bases with no gene match: 13. The CDR3 covers 15 residues. Germline CDR1 and CDR2: SGHAT and FQNNGV. The TCR was taken from an adult who received the AZD1222 COVID-19 vaccine. The gene calls are TRBV11-2 and TRBJ2-5, with 7 bases identical to TRBD2. Sequencing used peripheral blood, obtained 28 days after the second AZD1222 dose. The chain's CDR3 is CASSDPAGRAGTQYF. For the CDR3, the DNA is TGTGCCAGCAGCGACCCAGCGGGGAGGGCCGGGACCCAGTACTTC.